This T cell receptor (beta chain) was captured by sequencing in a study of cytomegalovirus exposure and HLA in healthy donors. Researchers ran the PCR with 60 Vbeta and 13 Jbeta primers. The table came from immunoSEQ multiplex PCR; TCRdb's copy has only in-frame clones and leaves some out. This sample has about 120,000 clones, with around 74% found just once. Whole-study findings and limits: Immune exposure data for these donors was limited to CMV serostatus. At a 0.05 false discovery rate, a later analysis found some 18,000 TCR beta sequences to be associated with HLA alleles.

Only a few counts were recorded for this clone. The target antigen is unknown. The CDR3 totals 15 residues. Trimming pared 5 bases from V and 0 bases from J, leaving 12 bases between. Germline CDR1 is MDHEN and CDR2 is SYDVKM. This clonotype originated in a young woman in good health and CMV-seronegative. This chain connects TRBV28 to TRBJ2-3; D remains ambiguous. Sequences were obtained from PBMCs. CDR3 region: CASSGSVTSTDTQYF. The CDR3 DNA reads TGTGCCAGCAGTGGCTCAGTGACTAGCACAGATACGCAGTATTTT.